This T cell receptor (beta chain) comes out of a study of CD8 T cells in ankylosing spondylitis listed by TCRdb under 2017. As for the study more broadly: To find TCR variants linked to disease, the study profiled T cell receptor beta repertoires in ankylosing spondylitis patients and healthy donors. The full study cohort comprised roughly 24 ankylosing spondylitis patients and roughly 100 healthy donors. Peripheral blood was sampled, and synovial fluid was also collected from ankylosing spondylitis patients. Broad study findings and their caveats: The disease-linked clones were reported to be significantly enriched in matched synovial fluid samples from ankylosing spondylitis patients. Some TCR beta motif variants had previously been reported in synovial fluid and blood of reactive arthritis patients, which suggested common disease-initiation mechanisms. The disease-linked clones showed a CD8+ phenotype and occurred at relatively low frequencies in peripheral blood. Blood from ankylosing spondylitis patients appeared to be characterized by a TCR beta motif composed of about eight highly homologous amino acid variants.

Points on this clonotype: Its antigen has not been determined. No qualities accompany the bases; no much larger clone lies one base away.

This sample was sequenced with an Illumina HiSeq 2500. Quantitative 5'-RACE with molecular barcodes was the method used to prepare the TCR beta libraries. Per the source publication's procedure: Disease-linked TCR variants were identified with a new computational method built on a probabilistic model of VDJ rearrangement. The public reads were run again by TCRdb, first through fastp at Q25 and then through MiXCR, and only productive beta chains were kept. Merged by CDR3 protein, the rows form single entries marked with the most common genes and DNA. The V and J calls and clone size come from TCRdb's table, not from the authors' own analysis. The table for this sample lists about 340,000 distinct CDR3 sequences; about 15% of them were counted only once. Around 1% of the sample is taken by the ten largest. The CDR1 and CDR2 encoded by the germline V gene are WSHSY and SAAADI. V is shortened by 0 bases, J by 1 base, and the region joining them spans 14 bases. Its CDR3 holds 17 amino acids, cysteine through phenylalanine. Just the 51-base CDR3 DNA is kept, in frame starting at base 1.

Sequencing was performed on blood, either unsorted or a sorted T cell fraction (not recorded which). In this chain, TRBV10-2 is recombined with TRBJ2-3; the D region possibly corresponds to TRBD2 (7 bases align). The sequence came from a male donor with ankylosing spondylitis or in good health (not recorded which). The CDR3 region: CASSESTRGLRTDTQYF. The base sequence is TGCGCCAGCAGTGAGTCGACGCGGGGGCTACGCACAGATACGCAGTATTTT.